Sequencing of this T cell receptor beta chain was carried out in a study of T cells in Graves' hyperthyroidism and ophthalmopathy. Findings of the study overall: Ophthalmopathy onset followed model prediction by a median about 6.5 months.

This clonotype was recorded at least ten times. Its antigen is currently unknown. Amplification yielded TCR beta CDR3 regions, with RNA transcripts as the source. A set of HTBI primers served as the primers for a first-round RT-PCR of the TCR CDR3. Each CDR3 protein gets one entry after TCRdb re-called the multiplex PCR reads with MiXCR. The sample consists of about 720,000 distinct CDR3 sequences, around 20% of them appearing once. Diagnoses used clinical symptoms, serum thyroxine and TRAb, thyroid ultrasound and orbital computed tomography. Germline V gives CDR1 LGHDT, CDR2 YNNKEL (reference sequence). Trimming left V 0 bases short and J 5 bases short, with 14 bases between. The CDR3 is 16 amino acids.

This clonotype originated in a woman in her forties or fifties with Graves' hyperthyroidism that later progressed to Graves' ophthalmopathy. The sample consisted of blood. This chain links TRBV3-1 with TRBJ1-5, with D possibly TRBD1 on 6 matching bases. The CDR3: CASSQDRGIGDQPQHF. CDR3 bases: TGTGCCAGCAGCCAAGATAGGGGGATAGGGGATCAGCCCCAGCATTTT.